This T cell receptor beta chain was profiled in a study of blood T cell repertoires in COVID-19. The overall study: From the United States, Italy and Spain came samples of acute and convalescent COVID-19.

Data came from immunoSEQ multiplex PCR; TCRdb stores just in-frame clones and leaves some out. Seen here are 95,000 to 100,000 clones, under 90% observed once, and the top ten hold nearly 25%. A single count supports this clone. The same CDR3 also results from other DNA sequences found in this sample. The sequenced sample was peripheral blood. The clonotype originates from a human donor in a cohort sampled during active COVID-19.

This CDR3 is CASSVGGTSGQETQYF. The CDR3 bases are TGTGCCAGCAGCGTAGGAGGGACTAGCGGCCAAGAGACCCAGTACTTC. The rearrangement uses TRBV9 and TRBJ2-5; the match to TRBD2 covers 11 bases. Unmatched junction bases numbered 2, after V lost 0 bases and J lost 1 base. Germline V CDR1 and CDR2: SGDLS, YYNGEE. This CDR3 comprises 16 residues.